This T cell receptor (beta chain) was obtained from a study of identical twins. Study results and caveats: Invariant MAIT and iNKT cells may have partly biased zero-insertion analyses.

This clonotype was seen at least ten times. Its antigen is unidentified. Each CDR3 protein is one row after TCRdb ran MiXCR on the 5' RACE reads. The data contain 540,000 or so distinct CDR3 sequences, 20% to 25% of them singletons. V was clipped by 1 base and J by 5 bases, with 11 bases between them. CDR1 and CDR2 from the germline V gene are SGHTA and FQGNSA. This CDR3 region has 15 residues. Another study also made use of these data, one on yellow fever vaccine responses in identical twins. That publication notes: Reported findings indicate that twins' vaccine T cell responses seemed partially convergent, partially personalized.

The chain links TRBV7-2 to TRBJ1-4; D ambiguous. The clonotype was recovered from a woman younger than 35 in good health. Material: CD4+ T cells sorted from blood. In DNA, the CDR3 is TGTGCCAGCAGCTTAGACGGCAGGTCCAATGAAAAACTGTTTTTT. Its protein product is CASSLDGRSNEKLFF.